This T cell receptor beta chain was documented in a study of vaccination effects on CD4 cells after COVID-19. General study results and limits: After vaccination of healthy people, only 1 of 255 vaccine-induced clones cross-reacted with common cold coronaviruses. The authors studied few convalescent patients and collected no early post-infection timepoints.

As concerns this clone: What it binds is not known.

Trimming shortened V by 7 bases and J by 0 bases, and 7 bases separated the two germline ends. The CDR3 totals 13 residues. Antigen-specific CD4+ T cell clonotypes were called by their expansion after viral peptide-pool culture in ViraFEST. Culturing for nine to ten days preceded CD4+ T cell isolation. Wells containing a few million PBMC each were cultured with 9 to 10 IU/ml IL-2 and approximately 10 ug/ml peptides. Researchers swapped half the medium for IL-2 medium on both days 3 and 7. Here immunoSEQ multiplex PCR was the method, and the copy in TCRdb shows in-frame clones only, minus some. The sample holds over 20,000 clones, over 70% seen once.

This TCR derives from a human donor who received a COVID-19 vaccine. The sequenced sample was CD4+ T cells from PBMCs cultured with HCoV-229E spike peptides, obtained before COVID-19 vaccination. The chain recombines TRBV12-3 or TRBV12-4 with TRBJ1-5; D is uncertain. CDR3 sequence reads: CASNLGSNQPQHF. In DNA, the CDR3 is TGTGCCAGCAACCTAGGTAGCAATCAGCCCCAGCATTTT.